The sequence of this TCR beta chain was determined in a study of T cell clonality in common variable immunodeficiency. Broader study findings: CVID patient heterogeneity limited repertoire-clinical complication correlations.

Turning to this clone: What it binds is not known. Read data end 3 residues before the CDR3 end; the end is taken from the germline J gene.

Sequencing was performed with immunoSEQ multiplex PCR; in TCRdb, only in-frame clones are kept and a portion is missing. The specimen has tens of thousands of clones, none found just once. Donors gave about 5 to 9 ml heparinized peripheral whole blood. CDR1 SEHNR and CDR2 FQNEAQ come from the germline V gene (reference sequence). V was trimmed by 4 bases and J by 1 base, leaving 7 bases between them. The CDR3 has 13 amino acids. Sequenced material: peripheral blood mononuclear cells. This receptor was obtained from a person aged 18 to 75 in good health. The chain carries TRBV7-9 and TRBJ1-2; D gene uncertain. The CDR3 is CASSSDINYGYTF. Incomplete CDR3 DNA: TGTGCCAGCAGCTCAGATATTAACTATGGC.